The 30 T cell receptor beta chains in this list originate from one sample, sequenced in a study of cytotoxic CD8 clonotypes in ibrutinib-treated CLL. Here immunoSEQ multiplex PCR was the method, and the copy in TCRdb shows in-frame clones only, minus some. The sample lists some 200,000 clones, 60% to 80% seen once, with approximately 10% in the top ten. Specimen: PBMCs, collected after 12 months of ibrutinib treatment. These receptors originate from a human donor with chronic lymphocytic leukemia.

V is TRBV5-4 and J is TRBJ2-1; possible D gene TRBD2, 6 bases. Germline lookup yields CDR1 SGHNT and CDR2 YYREEE (reference sequence). Trimming shortened V by 0 bases and J by 6 bases, and 16 bases separated the two germline ends. The CDR3 extends over 16 amino acids. In nucleotides, the CDR3 is TGTGCCAGCAGCTTGGGTACTAGCTATTCCGTCAATGAGCAGTTCTTC. Translated, it gives CASSLGTSYSVNEQFF.

The rearrangement uses TRBV5-1 and TRBJ1-1; perhaps TRBD1 as D (6 bases). The V gene's germline CDR1 is SGHRS and CDR2 YFSETQ. V shed 0 bases and J shed 6 bases, with 15 bases lying between them. The CDR3 loop spans 15 amino acids. CDR3 DNA sequence: TGCGCCAGCAGCTTGGTAGGGGGGGCTTTGGCTGAAGCTTTCTTT. This translates into CASSLVGGALAEAFF. Full variable domain (outside the CDR3, taken from reference TRBV5-1 and TRBJ1-1): KAGVTQTPRYLIKTRGQQVTLSCSPISGHRSVSWYQQTPGQGLQFLFEYFSETQRNKGNFPGRFSGRQFSNSRSEMNVSTLELGDSALYLCASSLVGGALAEAFFGQGTRLTVV.

The chain joins TRBV4-1 to TRBJ2-5; a weak D match, TRBD2 (6 bases). The CDR3 totals 13 residues. V was pared by 4 bases and J by 5 bases, with 11 bases between. Germline V gene data show CDR1 as MGHRA and CDR2 as YSYEKL. The CDR3 nucleotides are TGCGCCAGCAGCCCCCTAGCGCGGGAGACCCAGTACTTC. As protein: CASSPLARETQYF.

The J gene is TRBJ2-1, the V gene TRBV5-6, with D perhaps matching TRBD2 (6 bases). Trimming pared 3 bases from V and 0 bases from J, leaving 16 bases between. This CDR3 is 17 amino acids long. Germline-derived CDR1 and CDR2 are SGHDT and YYEEEE. The CDR3 nucleotides read TGTGCCAGCAGCTCCCCTATCCGGGAGAGCTCCTACAATGAGCAGTTCTTC. Protein: CASSSPIRESSYNEQFF.

V gene TRBV2 combines with J gene TRBJ2-7, with 8 bases that match TRBD2. The CDR3 covers 15 residues. V dropped 5 bases and J dropped 3; count of bases not matched to a gene: 9. Germline CDR1 reads SNHLY; CDR2 reads FYNNEI. CDR3 in DNA: TGTGCCAGCAGTCTTAGCGGGGCGACCGGCTACGAGCAGTACTTC. This gives the protein CASSLSGATGYEQYF.

A single count supports this clone. The chain has TRBV30 and TRBJ2-5; 10 bases agree with TRBD2. V lost 1 base, J lost 4 bases, and 9 bases stayed unmatched. The CDR3 is 16 residues long. The V gene's germline CDR1 is GTSNPN and CDR2 SVGIG (reference sequence). The CDR3 spells CAWSAPLAGGSETQYF. The CDR3 nucleotides read TGTGCCTGGAGTGCCCCTTTAGCGGGGGGCTCAGAGACCCAGTACTTC.

This clone was detected only a few times. CDR3 protein: CASSMRHHSGDGYTF. The CDR3 coding sequence is TGTGCCAGTAGTATGAGACACCATTCCGGTGATGGCTACACCTTC. The chain combines TRBV19 with TRBJ1-2; D gene uncertain. The CDR3 loop spans 15 amino acids. From germline, CDR1 is LNHDA and CDR2 SQIVND (reference sequence). The germline V and J ends were trimmed by 3 bases and 6 bases, with 17 bases remaining between them.

The V gene is TRBV29-1, the J gene TRBJ2-1; TRBD1 might be the D (6 bases). Trimming stripped 5 bases from V and 7 bases from J, with 15 bases between. Germline V gives CDR1 SQVTM, CDR2 ANQGSEA. The CDR3 runs 13 residues. CDR3 in amino acids: CSVFMRQGNEQFF. The CDR3 DNA is TGCAGCGTTTTCATGCGCCAGGGGAATGAGCAGTTCTTC.

The chain uses TRBV28 and TRBJ2-7; possible D gene TRBD1, 6 bases. The CDR3 runs to 15 residues. CDR1 is MDHEN, CDR2 SYDVKM, per germline. V lost 5 bases and J lost 5, with 19 bases in between. The CDR3 loop reads CASSPAGEAGDEQYF. The CDR3 DNA is TGTGCCAGCAGTCCCGCCGGGGAAGCAGGGGACGAGCAGTACTTC.

The CDR3 DNA follows: TGTGCCAGCAGTTCTGGATCAACTAATGAAAAACTGTTTTTT. It encodes CASSSGSTNEKLFF. This chain links TRBV28 with TRBJ1-4; unclear D gene. Germline assignment: CDR1 MDHEN and CDR2 SYDVKM. The CDR3 contains 14 residues. V was shortened by 4 bases and J by 0 bases, with 6 bases between the two germline ends.

The chain uses TRBV5-1 and TRBJ2-1; D not certain. Germline assignment: CDR1 SGHRS and CDR2 YFSETQ. Trimming removed 4 bases from V and 6 bases from J, with 20 bases in between. The CDR3 covers 16 residues. The CDR3 region is CASSQTPQNVGNEQFF. The DNA of the CDR3 is TGCGCCAGCAGCCAAACTCCACAGAACGTGGGCAATGAGCAGTTCTTC.

This rearrangement joins TRBV2 to TRBJ2-7, with 9 bases fitting TRBD2. The CDR3 covers 14 residues. Trimming cost V 6 bases and J 0 bases; bases outside gene matches: 3. Germline V gives CDR1 SNHLY, CDR2 FYNNEI. DNA for the CDR3: TGTGCCAGCAGGACTAGCGGATCCTCCTACGAGCAGTACTTC. This encodes CASRTSGSSYEQYF. The full variable domain, rest sourced from reference TRBV2 and TRBJ2-7, is EPEVTQTPSHQVTQMGQEVILRCVPISNHLYFYWYRQILGQKVEFLVSFYNNEISEKSEIFDDQFSVERPDGSNFTLKIRSTKLEDSAMYFCASRTSGSSYEQYFGPGTRLTVT.

This clone was found once. V usage is TRBV9 and J usage is TRBJ2-1; D remains ambiguous. Trimming pared 1 base from V and 0 bases from J, leaving 11 bases between. CDR1 SGDLS and CDR2 YYNGEE come from the germline V gene. This CDR3 region has 16 residues. CDR3 DNA: TGTGCCAGCAGCGTATTAAGCATTGGCTCCTACAATGAGCAGTTCTTC. It is translated as CASSVLSIGSYNEQFF.

This clone has just a few counts. The chain recombines TRBV19 with TRBJ2-2, with D uncertain. Deletions cut 3 bases from V and 2 bases from J, with 7 bases between. The CDR3 runs 14 residues. Germline CDR1 reads LNHDA; CDR2 reads SQIVND (reference sequence). The CDR3 region is CASSIVVNTGELFF. In nucleotides, the CDR3 is TGTGCCAGTAGTATTGTGGTCAACACCGGGGAGCTGTTTTTT.

In DNA form, the CDR3 reads TGCAGCGTTCATGGCTTGCAGGGCAAAGAGACCCAGTACTTC. This sequence encodes CSVHGLQGKETQYF. V usage is TRBV29-1 and J usage is TRBJ2-5, with D maybe TRBD1 (5 bases). V was shortened by 5 bases and J by 3 bases, with 16 bases between the two germline ends. CDR1 SQVTM and CDR2 ANQGSEA come from the germline V gene. The CDR3 is made up of 14 amino acids.

CDR3 DNA sequence: TGCGCCAGCAGTTCCCTTCCAAACAATGAGCAGTTCTTC. This sequence encodes CASSSLPNNEQFF. The chain couples TRBV4-1 to TRBJ2-1; D gene ambiguous. Per the germline V gene, CDR1 is MGHRA and CDR2 is YSYEKL. The CDR3 runs to 13 residues. With 6 bases removed from V and 5 bases from J, the gap between germline ends came to 11 bases.

V gene TRBV4-1 combines with J gene TRBJ2-6; D unresolved. Germline-derived CDR1 and CDR2 are MGHRA and YSYEKL. The germline V and J ends were trimmed by 1 base and 0 bases, with 4 bases remaining between them. CDR3 length: 15 residues. The CDR3 loop is CASSQVPSGANVLTF. CDR3 DNA: TGCGCCAGCAGCCAAGTTCCCTCTGGGGCCAACGTCCTGACTTTC.

The rearrangement joins TRBV13 to TRBJ2-7; TRBD2 might be the D (5 bases). Germline V gene data show CDR1 as PRHDT and CDR2 as FYEKMQ (reference sequence). V gave up 5 bases and J gave up 4 bases, with 9 bases separating them. This CDR3 spans 12 amino acids. CDR3 region: CASSLRAYEQYF. CDR3 nucleotides: TGTGCCAGCAGCCTGAGGGCGTACGAGCAGTACTTC. The whole variable domain, remainder taken from reference TRBV13 and TRBJ2-7, is AAGVIQSPRHLIKEKRETATLKCYPIPRHDTVYWYQQGPGQDPQFLISFYEKMQSDKGSIPDRFSAQQFSDYHSELNMSSLELGDSALYFCASSLRAYEQYFGPGTRLTVT.

The rearrangement joins TRBV11-2 to TRBJ1-2, with D unresolved. The length of the CDR3 is 14 residues. V was cut by 5 bases and J by 4 bases, with 14 bases left in between. CDR1 SGHAT and CDR2 FQNNGV come from the germline V gene. CDR3 sequence: CASSPSRRTYGYTF. CDR3 nucleotide sequence: TGTGCCAGCAGCCCAAGTAGGAGAACCTATGGCTACACCTTC. The full variable domain, completed using reference TRBV11-2 and TRBJ1-2, is EAGVAQSPRYKIIEKRQSVAFWCNPISGHATLYWYQQILGQGPKLLIQFQNNGVVDDSQLPKDRFSAERLKGVDSTLKIQPAKLEDSAVYLCASSPSRRTYGYTFGSGTRLTVV.

The chain uses TRBV7-9 and TRBJ2-3; D gene unclear. Trimming shortened V by 0 bases and J by 9 bases, and 13 bases separated the two germline ends. Germline CDR1 is SEHNR and CDR2 is FQNEAQ (reference sequence). The CDR3 loop spans 14 amino acids. CDR3: CASSLAQVGETQYF. The CDR3 DNA follows: TGTGCCAGCAGCTTAGCGCAGGTTGGGGAAACGCAGTATTTT.

In its sample, this clone was seen once. J is TRBJ1-3 and V is TRBV7-9, with D unclear. This CDR3 contains 15 residues. Per germline, CDR1 SEHNR and CDR2 FQNEAQ (reference sequence). With 6 bases removed from V and 4 bases from J, the gap between germline ends came to 16 bases. CDR3 loop: CASRALENLGNTIYF. The CDR3 nucleotides read TGTGCCAGCAGGGCCCTGGAAAATTTAGGAAACACCATATATTTT. Complete variable domain (other parts from reference TRBV7-9 and TRBJ1-3): DTGVSQNPRHKITKRGQNVTFRCDPISEHNRLYWYRQTLGQGPEFLTYFQNEAQLEKSRLLSDRFSAERPKGSFSTLEIQRTEQGDSAMYLCASRALENLGNTIYFGEGSWLTVV.

The chain combines TRBV6-5 with TRBJ2-7, with 12 bases lining up with TRBD2. The CDR3 covers 15 residues. Germline V CDR1 and CDR2: MNHEY, SVGAGI. The V gene end was trimmed by 5 bases and the J gene end by 3 bases; junction bases not matched to a gene: 5. CDR3 nucleotide sequence: TGTGCCAGCAGTAAGACTAGCGGGGGCCTCTACGAGCAGTACTTC. Translation gives CASSKTSGGLYEQYF.

This chain links TRBV19 with TRBJ2-4; D not certain. This CDR3 is 9 amino acids long. Trimming pared 10 bases from V and 7 bases from J, leaving 5 bases between. CDR1 is LNHDA, CDR2 SQIVND, per germline (reference sequence). CDR3 nucleotides: TGTGCCACGCCTAACATTCAGTACTTC. This translates into CATPNIQYF.

CDR3 in DNA: TGTGCCAGCAGCCTCCACACTGGAAACTATGGCTACACCTTC. It is translated as CASSLHTGNYGYTF. The chain joins TRBV27 to TRBJ1-2; D gene unclear. Germline V lookup: CDR1 MNHEY, CDR2 SMNVEV (reference sequence). This CDR3 has 14 amino acids. V lost 6 bases to trimming and J lost 2 bases, with 13 bases between them.

The chain recombines TRBV10-1 with TRBJ1-2, with unresolved D. CDR1 WNHNN and CDR2 SYGVQD come from the germline V gene (reference sequence). This CDR3 comprises 14 residues. V was trimmed by 6 bases and J by 0 bases, leaving 11 bases between them. CDR3: CASRDLRTNYGYTF. In nucleotides, the CDR3 is TGCGCCAGCAGGGACCTCAGAACTAACTATGGCTACACCTTC.

This chain joins TRBV27 and TRBJ2-7; 9 positions match TRBD1. Germline assignment: CDR1 MNHEY and CDR2 SMNVEV (reference sequence). This CDR3 comprises 17 residues. Trimming took 5 bases from V and 1 from J; bases not matched to a gene: 12. The CDR3 is CASSPGQGKPFSYEQYF. CDR3 in DNA: TGTGCCAGCAGTCCGGGACAGGGCAAGCCCTTTTCCTACGAGCAGTACTTC.

The chain employs TRBV11-2 and TRBJ1-6; perhaps TRBD1 as D (5 bases). CDR3 length: 14 residues. Trimming took off 5 bases at V and 9 bases at J, with 14 bases between the two ends. Germline CDR1 SGHAT, CDR2 FQNNGV. The DNA for the CDR3 is TGTGCCAGCAGCCAAGGGGCAGATCTTTCACCCCTCCACTTT. It encodes CASSQGADLSPLHF.

The CDR3 DNA is TGTGCCAGCAACCGACAGGGGGCGTCAGATACGCAGTATTTT. This encodes CASNRQGASDTQYF. The rearrangement uses TRBV28 and TRBJ2-3; TRBD1 matches at 10 bases. Germline V lookup: CDR1 MDHEN, CDR2 SYDVKM. Losses at the gene ends were 7 bases for V and 4 bases for J; bases not matched to a gene: 5. The CDR3 extends over 14 amino acids.

This clone turned up a few times. This rearrangement joins TRBV6-5 to TRBJ2-3; TRBD2 matches 7 bases. The CDR3 length is 15 residues. V shed 6 bases and J 1 base; nucleotides not matched to a gene: 7. CDR1 is MNHEY, CDR2 SVGAGI, per germline. The CDR3 reads CASRDPGGRTDTQYF. The CDR3, as DNA: TGTGCCAGCAGGGACCCGGGGGGTCGCACAGATACGCAGTATTTT.

The J gene is TRBJ2-7, the V gene TRBV19; D gene uncertain. The CDR3 is 13 residues long. Germline V gene sequence: CDR1 LNHDA, CDR2 SQIVND (reference sequence). V was clipped by 1 base and J by 2 bases, with 6 bases between them. The CDR3 sequence is CASSIGPTYEQYF. In DNA, the CDR3 is TGTGCCAGTAGTATAGGCCCCACCTACGAGCAGTACTTC.